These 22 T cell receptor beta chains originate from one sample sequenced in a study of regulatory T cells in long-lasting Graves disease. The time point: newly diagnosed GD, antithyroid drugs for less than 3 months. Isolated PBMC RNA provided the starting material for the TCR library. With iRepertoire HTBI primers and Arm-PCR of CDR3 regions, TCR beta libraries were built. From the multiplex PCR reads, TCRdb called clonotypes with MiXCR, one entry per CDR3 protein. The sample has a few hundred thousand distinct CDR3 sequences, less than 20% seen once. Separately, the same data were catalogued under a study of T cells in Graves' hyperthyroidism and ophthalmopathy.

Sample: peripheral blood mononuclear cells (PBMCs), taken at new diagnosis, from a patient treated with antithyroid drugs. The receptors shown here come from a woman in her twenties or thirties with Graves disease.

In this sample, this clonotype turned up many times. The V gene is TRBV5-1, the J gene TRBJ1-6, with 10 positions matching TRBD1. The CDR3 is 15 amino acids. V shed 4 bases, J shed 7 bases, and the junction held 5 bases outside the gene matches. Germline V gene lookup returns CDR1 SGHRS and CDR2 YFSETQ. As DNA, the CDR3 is TGCGCCAGCAGCCTTCCGGGACAGGGGAATTCACCCCTCCACTTT. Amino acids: CASSLPGQGNSPLHF.

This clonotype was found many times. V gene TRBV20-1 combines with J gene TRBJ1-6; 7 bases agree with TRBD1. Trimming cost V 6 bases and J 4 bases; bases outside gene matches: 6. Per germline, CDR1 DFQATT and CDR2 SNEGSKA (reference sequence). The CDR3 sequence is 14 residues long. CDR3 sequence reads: CSALTGRYNSPLHF. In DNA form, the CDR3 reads TGCAGTGCCCTGACAGGGAGATATAATTCACCCCTCCACTTT.

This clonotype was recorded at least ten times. In nucleotides, the CDR3 is TGTGCCAGCAGCCAGTTTACGGGGGAGGAAGCTTTCTTT. As protein: CASSQFTGEEAFF. This chain joins TRBV5-4 and TRBJ1-1, with D perhaps TRBD1 (5 bases). V was trimmed by 4 bases and J by 8 bases, leaving 15 bases between them. The germline gives CDR1 SGHNT, CDR2 YYREEE (reference sequence). CDR3 size: 13 residues.

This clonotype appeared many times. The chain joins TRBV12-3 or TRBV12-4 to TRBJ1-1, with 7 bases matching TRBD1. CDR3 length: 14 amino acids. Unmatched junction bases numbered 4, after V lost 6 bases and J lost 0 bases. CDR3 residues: CASSPGTVNTEAFF. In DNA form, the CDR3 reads TGTGCCAGCAGCCCCGGGACAGTGAACACTGAAGCTTTCTTT.

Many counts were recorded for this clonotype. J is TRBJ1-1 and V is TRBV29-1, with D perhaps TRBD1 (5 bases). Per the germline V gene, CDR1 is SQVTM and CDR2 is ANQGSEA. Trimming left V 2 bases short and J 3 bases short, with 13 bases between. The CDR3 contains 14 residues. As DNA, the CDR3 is TGCAGCGTTGAAAGGGGCACTAGGGACACTGAAGCTTTCTTT. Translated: CSVERGTRDTEAFF.

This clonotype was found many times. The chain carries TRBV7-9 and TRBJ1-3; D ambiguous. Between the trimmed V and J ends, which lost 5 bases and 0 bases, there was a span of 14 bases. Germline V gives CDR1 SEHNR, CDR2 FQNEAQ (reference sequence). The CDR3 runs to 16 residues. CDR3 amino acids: CASSPDYPFSGNTIYF. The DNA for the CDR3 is TGTGCCAGCAGCCCGGACTACCCTTTCTCTGGAAACACCATATATTTT. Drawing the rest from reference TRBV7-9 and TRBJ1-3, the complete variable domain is DTGVSQNPRHKITKRGQNVTFRCDPISEHNRLYWYRQTLGQGPEFLTYFQNEAQLEKSRLLSDRFSAERPKGSFSTLEIQRTEQGDSAMYLCASSPDYPFSGNTIYFGEGSWLTVV.

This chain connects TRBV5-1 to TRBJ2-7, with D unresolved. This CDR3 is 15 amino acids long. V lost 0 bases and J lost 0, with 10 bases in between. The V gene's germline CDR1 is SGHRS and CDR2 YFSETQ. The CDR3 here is CASSLVGGSSYEQYF. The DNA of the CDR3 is TGCGCCAGCAGCTTGGTGGGCGGTAGCTCCTACGAGCAGTACTTC. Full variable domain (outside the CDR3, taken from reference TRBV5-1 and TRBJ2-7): KAGVTQTPRYLIKTRGQQVTLSCSPISGHRSVSWYQQTPGQGLQFLFEYFSETQRNKGNFPGRFSGRQFSNSRSEMNVSTLELGDSALYLCASSLVGGSSYEQYFGPGTRLTVT.

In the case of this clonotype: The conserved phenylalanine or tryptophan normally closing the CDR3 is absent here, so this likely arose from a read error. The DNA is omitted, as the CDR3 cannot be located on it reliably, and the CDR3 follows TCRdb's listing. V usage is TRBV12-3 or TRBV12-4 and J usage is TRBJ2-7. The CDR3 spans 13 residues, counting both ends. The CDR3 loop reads CASRLHSSYERYL.

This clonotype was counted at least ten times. The CDR3 DNA reads TGTGCCATCAGCCCCACAGGGGGAAACACCATATATTTT. Its translation is CAISPTGGNTIYF. This rearrangement joins TRBV10-3 to TRBJ1-3; D may be TRBD1 (6 bases). CDR3 size: 13 residues. Deletions cut 6 bases from V and 4 bases from J, with 10 bases between. Germline V CDR1 and CDR2: ENHRY, SYGVKD.

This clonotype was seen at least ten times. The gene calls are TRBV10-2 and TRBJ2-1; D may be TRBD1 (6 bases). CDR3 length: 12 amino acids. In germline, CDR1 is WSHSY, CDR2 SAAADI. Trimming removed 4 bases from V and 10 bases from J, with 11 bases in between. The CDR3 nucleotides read TGCGCCAGCAGTGTGGGGGCCAGGGAGCAGTTCTTC. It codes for CASSVGAREQFF.

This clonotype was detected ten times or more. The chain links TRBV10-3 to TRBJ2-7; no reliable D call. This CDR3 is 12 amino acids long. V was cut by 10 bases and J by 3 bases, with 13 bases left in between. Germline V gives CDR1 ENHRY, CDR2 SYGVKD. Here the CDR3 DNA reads TGTGCCACCCAGTTGCTGAACTACGAGCAGTACTTC. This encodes CATQLLNYEQYF.

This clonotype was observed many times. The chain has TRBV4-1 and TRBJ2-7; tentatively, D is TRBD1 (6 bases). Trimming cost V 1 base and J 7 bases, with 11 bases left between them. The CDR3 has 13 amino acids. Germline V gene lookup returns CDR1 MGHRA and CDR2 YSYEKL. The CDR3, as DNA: TGCGCCAGCAGCCAAGCGACAGGCTGGGAGCAGTACTTC. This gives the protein CASSQATGWEQYF.

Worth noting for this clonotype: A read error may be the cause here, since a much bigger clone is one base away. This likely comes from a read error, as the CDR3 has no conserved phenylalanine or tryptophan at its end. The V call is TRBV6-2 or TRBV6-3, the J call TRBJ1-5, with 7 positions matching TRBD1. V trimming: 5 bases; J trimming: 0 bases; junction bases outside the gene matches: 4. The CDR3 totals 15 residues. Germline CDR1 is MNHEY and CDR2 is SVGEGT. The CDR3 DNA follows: TGTGCCAGCAGTGGGGGACAGCCTAGCAATCAGCCCCAGCATTTG. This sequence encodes CASSGGQPSNQPQHL.

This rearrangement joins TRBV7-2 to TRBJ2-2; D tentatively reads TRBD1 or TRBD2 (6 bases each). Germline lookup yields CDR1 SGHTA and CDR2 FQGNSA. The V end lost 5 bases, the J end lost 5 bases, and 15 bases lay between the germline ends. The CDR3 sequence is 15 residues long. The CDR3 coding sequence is TGTGCCAGCAGCCCTTTTCGAGGGGGGACCGGGGAGCTGTTTTTT. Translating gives CASSPFRGGTGELFF.

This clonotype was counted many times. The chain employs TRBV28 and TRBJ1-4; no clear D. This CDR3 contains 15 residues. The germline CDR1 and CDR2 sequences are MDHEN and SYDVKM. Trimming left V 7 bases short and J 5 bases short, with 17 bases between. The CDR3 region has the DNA TGTGCCAGCACGAGTTTGTTGGGGAGAAATGAAAAACTGTTTTTT. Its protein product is CASTSLLGRNEKLFF.

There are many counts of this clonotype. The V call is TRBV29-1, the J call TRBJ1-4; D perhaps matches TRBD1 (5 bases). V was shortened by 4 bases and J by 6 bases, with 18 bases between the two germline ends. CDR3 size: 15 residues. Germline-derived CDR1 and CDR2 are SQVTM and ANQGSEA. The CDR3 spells CSVVLYRGYDEKLFF. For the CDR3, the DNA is TGCAGCGTTGTTTTATATCGGGGCTACGATGAAAAACTGTTTTTT.

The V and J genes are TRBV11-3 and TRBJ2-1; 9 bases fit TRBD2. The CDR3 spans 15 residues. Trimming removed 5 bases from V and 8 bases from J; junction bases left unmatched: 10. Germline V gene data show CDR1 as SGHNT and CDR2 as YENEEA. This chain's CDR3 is CASSPLAGEVHEQFF. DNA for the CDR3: TGTGCCAGCAGCCCCTTAGCGGGAGAGGTCCATGAGCAGTTCTTC. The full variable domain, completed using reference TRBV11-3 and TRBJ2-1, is EAGVVQSPRYKIIEKKQPVAFWCNPISGHNTLYWYLQNLGQGPELLIRYENEEAVDDSQLPKDRFSAERLKGVDSTLKIQPAELGDSAVYLCASSPLAGEVHEQFFGPGTRLTVL.

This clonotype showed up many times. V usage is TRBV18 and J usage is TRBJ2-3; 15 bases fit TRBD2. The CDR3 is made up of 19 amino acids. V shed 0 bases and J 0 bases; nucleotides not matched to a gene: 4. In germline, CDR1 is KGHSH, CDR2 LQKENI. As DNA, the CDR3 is TGTGCCAGCTCACCACCGGGACTAGCGGGAGGAGGTAGCACAGATACGCAGTATTTT. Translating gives CASSPPGLAGGGSTDTQYF.

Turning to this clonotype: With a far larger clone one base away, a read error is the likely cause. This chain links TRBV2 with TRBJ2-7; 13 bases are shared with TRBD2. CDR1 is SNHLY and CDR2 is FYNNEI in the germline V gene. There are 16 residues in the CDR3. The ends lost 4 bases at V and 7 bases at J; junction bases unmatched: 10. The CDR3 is CASSGPTSGGADEQYF. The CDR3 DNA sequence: TGTGCCAGCAGTGGCCCAACTAGCGGGGGGGCGGATGAGCAGTACTTC.

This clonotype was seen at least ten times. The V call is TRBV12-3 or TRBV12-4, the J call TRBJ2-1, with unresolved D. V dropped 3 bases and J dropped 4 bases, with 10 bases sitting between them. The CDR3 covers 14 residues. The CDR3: CASSFQGRYNEQFF. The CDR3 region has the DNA TGTGCCAGCAGTTTTCAAGGCCGGTACAATGAGCAGTTCTTC.

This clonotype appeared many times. This chain's CDR3 is CASKTGQGGSDYGYTF. The CDR3 DNA follows: TGTGCCAGTAAGACGGGTCAGGGCGGATCGGACTATGGCTACACCTTC. The rearrangement joins TRBV19 to TRBJ1-2, with a weak D call TRBD1 (5 bases). Germline V gene sequence: CDR1 LNHDA, CDR2 SQIVND (reference sequence). The length of the CDR3 is 16 residues. V lost 7 bases and J lost 3, with 21 bases in between.

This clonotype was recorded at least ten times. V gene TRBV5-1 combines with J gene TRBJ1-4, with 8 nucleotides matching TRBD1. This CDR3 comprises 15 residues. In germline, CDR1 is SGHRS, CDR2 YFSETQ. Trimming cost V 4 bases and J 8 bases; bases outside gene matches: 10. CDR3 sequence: CASSPTGGIGEKLFF. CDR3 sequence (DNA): TGCGCCAGCAGCCCTACAGGGGGAATCGGGGAAAAACTGTTTTTT.